Below are 24 T cell receptor beta chains sequenced from a single sample in a study of CD8 T cells in ankylosing spondylitis. MiXCR, applied by TCRdb to the 5' RACE reads, yields one record per CDR3 protein. The sample has 150,000 or so distinct CDR3 sequences; approximately 10% are singletons. Material: blood, either unsorted or a sorted T cell fraction (not recorded which). The receptors derive from a male donor with ankylosing spondylitis or in good health (not recorded which).

This clonotype was found many times. This chain connects TRBV12-3 or TRBV12-4 to TRBJ2-7; D gene ambiguous. Deletions cut 5 bases from V and 1 base from J, with 21 bases between. There are 17 residues in the CDR3. CDR3 sequence: CASSPRKSSASSYEQYF. The CDR3, as DNA: TGTGCCAGCAGTCCTCGCAAGTCGAGCGCTTCTTCCTACGAGCAGTACTTC.

This clonotype was recorded at least ten times. V gene TRBV6-5 combines with J gene TRBJ2-7; D not certain. This CDR3 is built from 11 residues. In germline, CDR1 is MNHEY, CDR2 SVGAGI. V was pared by 8 bases and J by 3 bases, with 8 bases between. The chain's CDR3 is CASGNGYEQYF. DNA for the CDR3: TGTGCCAGCGGCAATGGCTACGAGCAGTACTTC.

The chain employs TRBV12-3 or TRBV12-4 and TRBJ1-1; D is unresolved. The V end lost 3 bases, the J end lost 1 base, and 9 bases lay between the germline ends. This CDR3 spans 14 amino acids. In nucleotides, the CDR3 is TGTGCCAGCAGTTTGGCCTTGCAGAACACTGAAGCTTTCTTT. As protein: CASSLALQNTEAFF.

This clonotype has at least ten counts. The chain is built from TRBV12-3 or TRBV12-4 and TRBJ1-5, with TRBD1 identical over 9 bases. V shed 5 bases, J shed 9 bases, and the junction held 8 bases outside the gene matches. The CDR3 sequence is 14 residues long. CDR3 in DNA: TGTGCCAGCAGTGACGGACAGGGGAAAGGGCCCCAGCATTTT. Translated, it gives CASSDGQGKGPQHF.

This clonotype was counted ten times or more. This chain links TRBV12-3 or TRBV12-4 with TRBJ1-1, with D uncertain. This CDR3 has 13 amino acids. Trimming took off 6 bases at V and 2 bases at J, with 10 bases between the two ends. CDR3 residues: CASSFGSNTEAFF. The CDR3 bases are TGTGCCAGCAGCTTCGGATCCAACACTGAAGCTTTCTTT.

This clonotype was counted many times. V gene TRBV12-3 or TRBV12-4 combines with J gene TRBJ1-2; 11 nucleotides line up with TRBD1. V lost 5 bases and J lost 5; bases outside the gene matches: 1. The CDR3 covers 13 residues. CDR3 DNA: TGTGCCAGCAGTGGGACAGGGGGTTATGGCTACACCTTC. Amino acids: CASSGTGGYGYTF.

This clonotype appeared a few times. The chain joins TRBV20-1 to TRBJ2-7; 10 bases map to TRBD2. V lost 5 bases, J lost 1 base, and 2 bases stayed unmatched. Germline CDR1 and CDR2: DFQATT and SNEGSKA (reference sequence). The CDR3 is 13 residues long. CDR3 sequence: CSAPTSGSYEQYF. The CDR3 DNA sequence: TGCAGTGCTCCGACTAGCGGGTCCTACGAGCAGTACTTC.

At least ten counts were recorded for this clonotype. The CDR3 protein is CASSLAGARTDTQYF. The CDR3 DNA reads TGCGCCAGCAGCTTAGCGGGGGCCCGCACAGATACGCAGTATTTT. The chain is built from TRBV5-1 and TRBJ2-3, with 8 bases lining up with TRBD2. J was trimmed by 1 base and V by 2 bases; bases with no gene match: 3. This CDR3 has 15 amino acids. CDR1 is SGHRS, CDR2 YFSETQ, per germline.

This clonotype was recorded many times. This rearrangement joins TRBV5-1 to TRBJ2-2, with 8 bases aligning to TRBD1. CDR3 length equals 14 residues. Germline V gene data show CDR1 as SGHRS and CDR2 as YFSETQ. J gave up 6 bases and V 0 bases, and 1 base lay outside the gene matches. The CDR3 loop is CASSLGDRPGELFF. CDR3 nucleotide sequence: TGCGCCAGCAGCTTGGGGGACAGGCCCGGGGAGCTGTTTTTT.

This chain connects TRBV5-1 to TRBJ1-1; TRBD1 is a possible D gene (6 bases). Germline V gene data show CDR1 as SGHRS and CDR2 as YFSETQ. Trimming pared 6 bases from V and 4 bases from J, leaving 10 bases between. The CDR3 consists of 12 residues. The CDR3 region is CASKQGGTEAFF. CDR3 DNA sequence: TGCGCCAGCAAACAGGGTGGCACTGAAGCTTTCTTT.

This clonotype was picked up a small number of times. The V and J genes are TRBV11-2 and TRBJ1-1, with 7 bases fitting TRBD1. CDR3 length: 16 residues. V trimming: 2 bases; J trimming: 4 bases; junction bases outside the gene matches: 10. The germline V gene encodes CDR1 SGHAT and CDR2 FQNNGV. CDR3 region: CASSLSLGQVVTEAFF. CDR3 DNA: TGTGCCAGCAGCTTATCCCTTGGACAGGTGGTCACTGAAGCTTTCTTT.

Ten or more counts support this clonotype. The V call is TRBV12-3 or TRBV12-4, the J call TRBJ2-3; D remains ambiguous. This CDR3 comprises 12 residues. V lost 5 bases and J 5 bases, leaving 8 bases between the germline ends. Here the CDR3 DNA reads TGTGCCAGCAGTAAACTTAAAGATACGCAGTATTTT. The encoded protein is CASSKLKDTQYF.

Many counts were recorded for this clonotype. V is TRBV5-1 and J is TRBJ1-1; no firm D call. The V gene's germline CDR1 is SGHRS and CDR2 YFSETQ. V lost 0 bases and J lost 1, with 13 bases in between. CDR3 length: 16 amino acids. CDR3 protein: CASSLVGPSPNTEAFF. In nucleotides, the CDR3 is TGCGCCAGCAGCTTGGTTGGCCCCTCTCCGAACACTGAAGCTTTCTTT.

A word on this clonotype: One end of the junction varies from germline; a read error may be responsible. The chain has TRBV6-2 or TRBV6-3 and TRBJ2-1; perhaps TRBD2 as D (6 bases). Germline values: CDR1 MNHEY, CDR2 SVGEGT. The CDR3 is 15 residues long. CDR3 amino acids: CASSYPTSYDNELFF. DNA of the CDR3: TGTGCCAGCAGTTACCCTACTAGCTACGACAATGAGCTGTTCTTC.

This clonotype was recorded at least ten times. This chain connects TRBV12-3 or TRBV12-4 to TRBJ1-2; 9 bases are a match to TRBD1. CDR3 length: 16 residues. V dropped 4 bases and J dropped 1; count of bases not matched to a gene: 7. In DNA, the CDR3 is TGTGCCAGCAGTTCCGGGACAGGGTGGGGTAACTATGGCTACACCTTC. It translates to CASSSGTGWGNYGYTF.

There are many counts of this clonotype. V usage is TRBV6-1 and J usage is TRBJ1-2, with 9 bases aligning to TRBD1. Germline CDR1 MNHNS, CDR2 SASEGT. CDR3 length: 15 residues. V gave up 6 bases and J gave up 4 bases; unmatched junction bases: 9. In DNA, the CDR3 is TGTGCCAGCAGGCCCCCGGGACAGGGACCCTATGGCTACACCTTC. Its translation: CASRPPGQGPYGYTF.

This clonotype was observed a few times. J is TRBJ1-5 and V is TRBV6-1; no reliable D call. Trimming stripped 7 bases from V and 3 bases from J, with 13 bases between. Germline V gene lookup returns CDR1 MNHNS and CDR2 SASEGT. The CDR3 is 14 residues long. The CDR3 sequence: CASNRQVDNQPQHF. The CDR3 coding sequence is TGTGCCAGCAATAGACAAGTTGACAATCAGCCCCAGCATTTT.

This clonotype was observed many times. The chain recombines TRBV3-1 with TRBJ2-2, with unresolved D. Germline V gene data show CDR1 as LGHDT and CDR2 as YNNKEL (reference sequence). The V end was cut by 1 base, the J end by 4 bases, with 7 bases between. The CDR3 loop spans 14 amino acids. The CDR3 bases are TGTGCCAGCAGCCAAGGGCTAATCACCGGGGAGCTGTTTTTT. This gives the protein CASSQGLITGELFF.

This clonotype has only a few counts. The chain carries TRBV29-1 and TRBJ2-6; D possibly corresponds to TRBD1 (8 bases). Germline CDR1 is SQVTM and CDR2 is ANQGSEA. V lost 1 base and J 7 bases, leaving 20 bases between the germline ends. This CDR3 is 17 amino acids long. CDR3 nucleotides: TGCAGCGTTGAAGCGACAGGGGAGGGATTTGGAGCCAACGTCCTGACTTTC. Its protein is CSVEATGEGFGANVLTF. Combining the CDR3 with reference TRBV29-1 and TRBJ2-6 gives the whole variable domain SAVISQKPSRDICQRGTSLTIQCQVDSQVTMMFWYRQQPGQSLTLIATANQGSEATYESGFVIDKFPISRPNLTFSTLTVSNMSPEDSSIYLCSVEATGEGFGANVLTFGAGSRLTVL.

Here the CDR3 reads CASSLQIPGNTIYF. CDR3 coding DNA: TGTGCCAGCAGCTTACAGATTCCTGGAAACACCATATATTTT. J is TRBJ1-3 and V is TRBV7-2; D gene unclear. This CDR3 is 14 amino acids long. Germline assignment: CDR1 SGHTA and CDR2 FQGNSA. The V gene lost 2 bases and the J gene lost 2 bases, with 7 bases spanning the gap.

At least ten counts were recorded for this clonotype. The gene calls are TRBV20-1 and TRBJ2-7; D possibly corresponds to TRBD1 (5 bases). Germline V gene data show CDR1 as DFQATT and CDR2 as SNEGSKA (reference sequence). The ends were cut back, 5 bases at V and 3 bases at J, with 14 bases in the middle. This CDR3 has 13 residues. CDR3 loop: CSALSDTLYEQYF. DNA of the CDR3: TGCAGTGCTCTTTCGGACACCCTCTACGAGCAGTACTTC.

A few counts support this clonotype. The chain is built from TRBV11-2 and TRBJ2-1; 8 bases match TRBD2. Germline V CDR1 and CDR2: SGHAT, FQNNGV. This CDR3 has 16 amino acids. J lost 6 bases, V lost 0 bases, and 7 bases had no gene match. The CDR3 reads CASSLDSGISLNEQFF. The CDR3 DNA reads TGTGCCAGCAGCTTAGATAGCGGGATCTCCCTCAATGAGCAGTTCTTC.

This clonotype was seen ten or more times. The chain combines TRBV12-3 or TRBV12-4 with TRBJ2-2; 9 bases agree with TRBD1. This CDR3 spans 15 amino acids. V dropped 4 bases and J dropped 1; count of bases not matched to a gene: 1. The CDR3 nucleotides are TGTGCCAGCAGTTCGGACAGGGGGAACACCGGGGAGCTGTTTTTT. As protein: CASSSDRGNTGELFF.

Comment on this clonotype: This may stem from a read error, because a much larger clone lies one nucleotide away. The rearrangement uses TRBV6-5 and TRBJ1-2, with D maybe TRBD1 (5 bases). Germline lookup yields CDR1 MNHEY and CDR2 SVGAGI. The CDR3 has 11 amino acids. For the CDR3, the DNA is TGTGCCAGCAAAACAGGCTATGGCTTCACCTTC. It encodes CASKTGYGFTF.